The entry that follows covers one T cell receptor beta chain sequence. The antigen remains unidentified. The data were obtained in a study of vaccination and CD4 T cells after COVID-19. Trimming cost V 4 bases and J 3 bases; bases outside gene matches: 6. This CDR3 spans 15 amino acids. Per germline, CDR1 SGHRS and CDR2 YFSETQ. Treatment defined: roughly 10-day PBMC culture with coronavirus spike peptide pools or control peptides (ViraFEST assay). Once obtained from cultured CD4+ T cells, the DNA was sequenced using the Oncomine TCR Beta short-read assay. TCRdb re-called the PCR reads with MiXCR, one entry per CDR3 protein. The sample includes roughly 15,000 distinct CDR3 sequences, roughly 48% of them seen just once.

Sequenced sample: CD4+ T cells from blood, cultured in vitro. V usage is TRBV5-1 and J usage is TRBJ1-5; TRBD1 matches at 8 bases. The TCR comes from a human donor who had recovered from COVID-19. CDR3 sequence: CASSPGQGDNQPQHF. DNA of the CDR3: TGCGCCAGCAGCCCAGGACAGGGCGACAATCAGCCCCAGCATTTT.